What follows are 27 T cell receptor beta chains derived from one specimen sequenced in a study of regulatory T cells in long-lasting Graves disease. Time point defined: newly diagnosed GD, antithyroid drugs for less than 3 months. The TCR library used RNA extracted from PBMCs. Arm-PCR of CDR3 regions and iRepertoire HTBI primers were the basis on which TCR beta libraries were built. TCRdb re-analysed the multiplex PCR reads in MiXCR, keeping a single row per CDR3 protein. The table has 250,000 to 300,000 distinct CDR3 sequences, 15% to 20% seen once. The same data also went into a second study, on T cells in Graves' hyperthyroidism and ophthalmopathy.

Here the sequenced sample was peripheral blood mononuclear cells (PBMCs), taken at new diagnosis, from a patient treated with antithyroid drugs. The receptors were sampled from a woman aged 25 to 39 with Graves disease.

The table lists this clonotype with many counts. CDR3 DNA sequence: TGTGCCAGCAGCCAAGACGGGACGGTCTACTCACCCCTCCACTTT. Its translation is CASSQDGTVYSPLHF. The V gene is TRBV3-1, the J gene TRBJ1-6; a possible D gene is TRBD1 (5 bases). CDR1 and CDR2 (germline): LGHDT, YNNKEL (reference sequence). V shed 0 bases and J shed 10 bases, with 13 bases lying between them. The CDR3 is 15 residues long.

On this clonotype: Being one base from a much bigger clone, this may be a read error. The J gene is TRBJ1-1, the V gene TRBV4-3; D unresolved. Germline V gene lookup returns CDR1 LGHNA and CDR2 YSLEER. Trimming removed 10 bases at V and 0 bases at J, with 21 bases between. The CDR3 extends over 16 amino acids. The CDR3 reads CANTPSPADMNTEAFF. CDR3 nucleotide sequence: TGCGCCAACACCCCCTCGCCGGCAGACATGAACACTGAAGCTTTCTTT.

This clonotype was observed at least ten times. The CDR3: CSASRGYGYTF. In DNA form, the CDR3 reads TGCAGTGCTAGTCGAGGATATGGCTACACCTTC. This rearrangement joins TRBV20-1 to TRBJ1-2; D remains ambiguous. Germline CDR1 and CDR2: DFQATT and SNEGSKA (reference sequence). The V and J ends lost 3 bases and 5 bases respectively, with 7 bases between them. This CDR3 has 11 amino acids.

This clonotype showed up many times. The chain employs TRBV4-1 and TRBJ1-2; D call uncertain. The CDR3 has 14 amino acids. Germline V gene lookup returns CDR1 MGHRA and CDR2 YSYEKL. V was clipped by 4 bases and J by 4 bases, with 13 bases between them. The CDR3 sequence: CASSPGAETYGYTF. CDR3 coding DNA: TGCGCCAGCAGCCCCGGAGCAGAGACCTATGGCTACACCTTC.

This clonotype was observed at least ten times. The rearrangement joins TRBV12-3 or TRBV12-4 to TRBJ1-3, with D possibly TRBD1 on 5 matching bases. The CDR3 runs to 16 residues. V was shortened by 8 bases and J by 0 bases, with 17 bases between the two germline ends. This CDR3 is CASGRRRGTSGNTIYF. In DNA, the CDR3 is TGTGCCAGCGGGAGGCGGCGGGGGACCTCTGGAAACACCATATATTTT.

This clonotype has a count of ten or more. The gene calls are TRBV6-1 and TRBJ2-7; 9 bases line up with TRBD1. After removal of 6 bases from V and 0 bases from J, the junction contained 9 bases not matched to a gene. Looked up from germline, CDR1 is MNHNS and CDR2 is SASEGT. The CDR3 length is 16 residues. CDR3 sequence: CASRSIRDRVSYEQYF. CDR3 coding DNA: TGTGCCAGCAGATCCATTCGGGACAGGGTCTCCTACGAGCAGTACTTC.

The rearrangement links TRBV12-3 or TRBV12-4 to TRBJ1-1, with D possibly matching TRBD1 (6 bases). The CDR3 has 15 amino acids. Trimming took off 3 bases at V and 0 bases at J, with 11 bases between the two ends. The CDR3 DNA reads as TGTGCCAGCAGTTTGTGGCAGGGGCTGAACACTGAAGCTTTCTTT. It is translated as CASSLWQGLNTEAFF.

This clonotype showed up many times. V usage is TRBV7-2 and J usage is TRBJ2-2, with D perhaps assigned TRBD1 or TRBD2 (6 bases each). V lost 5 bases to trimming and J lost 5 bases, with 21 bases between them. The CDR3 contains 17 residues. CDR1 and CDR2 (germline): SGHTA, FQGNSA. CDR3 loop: CASSPRIWGAWTGELFF. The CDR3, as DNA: TGTGCCAGCAGCCCACGGATCTGGGGGGCCTGGACCGGGGAGCTGTTTTTT. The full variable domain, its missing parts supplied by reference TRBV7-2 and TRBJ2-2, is GAGVSQSPSNKVTEKGKDVELRCDPISGHTALYWYRQSLGQGLEFLIYFQGNSAPDKSGLPSDRFSAERTGGSVSTLTIQRTQQEDSAVYLCASSPRIWGAWTGELFFGEGSRLTVL.

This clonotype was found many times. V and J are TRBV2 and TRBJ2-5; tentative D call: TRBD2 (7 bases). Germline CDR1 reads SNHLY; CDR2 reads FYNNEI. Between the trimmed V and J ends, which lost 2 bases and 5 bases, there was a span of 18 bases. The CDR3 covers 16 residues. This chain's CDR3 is CASSERGGGRFETQYF. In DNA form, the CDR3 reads TGTGCCAGCAGTGAAAGGGGCGGGGGCCGCTTTGAGACCCAGTACTTC.

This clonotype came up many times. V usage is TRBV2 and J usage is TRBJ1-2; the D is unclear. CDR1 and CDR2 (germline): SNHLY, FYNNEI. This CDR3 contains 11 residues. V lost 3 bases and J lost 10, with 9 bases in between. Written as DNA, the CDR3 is TGTGCCAGCAGTGACTACCTGACCTACACCTTC. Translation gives CASSDYLTYTF.

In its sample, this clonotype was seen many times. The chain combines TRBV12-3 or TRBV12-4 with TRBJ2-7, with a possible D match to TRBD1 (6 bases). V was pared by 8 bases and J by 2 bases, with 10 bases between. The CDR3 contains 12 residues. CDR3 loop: CASRRTAYEQYF. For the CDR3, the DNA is TGTGCCAGCCGGAGGACAGCCTACGAGCAGTACTTC.

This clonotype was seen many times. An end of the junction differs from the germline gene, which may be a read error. CDR3 sequence reads: CASNQADASYNEQFF. Written as DNA, the CDR3 is TGCGCCAGCAACCAGGCCGACGCTTCCTACAATGAGCAGTTCTTC. V gene TRBV5-5 combines with J gene TRBJ2-1; D gene uncertain. Germline V lookup: CDR1 SGHKS, CDR2 YYEKEE (reference sequence). This CDR3 region has 15 residues.

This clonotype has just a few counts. For the CDR3, the DNA is TGTGCCAGCAGTACCGGGACAGGGAGGGATGAGCAGTTCTTC. Protein: CASSTGTGRDEQFF. V is TRBV11-2 and J is TRBJ2-1, with 9 bases aligning to TRBD1. The V segment lost 6 bases and the J segment 8 bases; nucleotides outside the gene matches: 8. This CDR3 is built from 14 residues. Germline CDR1 reads SGHAT; CDR2 reads FQNNGV.

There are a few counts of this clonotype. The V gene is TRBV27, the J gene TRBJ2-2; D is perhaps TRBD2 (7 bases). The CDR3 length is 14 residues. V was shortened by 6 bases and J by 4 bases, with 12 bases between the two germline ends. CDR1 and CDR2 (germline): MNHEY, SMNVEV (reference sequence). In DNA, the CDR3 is TGTGCCAGCAGGGGAGGGGGGAGCACCGGGGAGCTGTTTTTT. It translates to CASRGGGSTGELFF.

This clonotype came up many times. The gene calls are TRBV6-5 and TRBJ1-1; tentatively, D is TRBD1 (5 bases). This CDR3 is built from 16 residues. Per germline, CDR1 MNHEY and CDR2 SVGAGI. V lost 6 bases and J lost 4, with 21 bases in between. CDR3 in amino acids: CASRVLDQGRSTEAFF. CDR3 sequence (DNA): TGTGCCAGCAGGGTACTCGACCAGGGTCGGAGCACTGAAGCTTTCTTT.

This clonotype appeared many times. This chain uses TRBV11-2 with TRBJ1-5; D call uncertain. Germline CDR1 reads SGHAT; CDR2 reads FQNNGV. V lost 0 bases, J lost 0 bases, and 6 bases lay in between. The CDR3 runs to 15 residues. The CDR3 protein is CASSLESDSNQPQHF. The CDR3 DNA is TGTGCCAGCAGCTTAGAATCGGATAGCAATCAGCCCCAGCATTTT.

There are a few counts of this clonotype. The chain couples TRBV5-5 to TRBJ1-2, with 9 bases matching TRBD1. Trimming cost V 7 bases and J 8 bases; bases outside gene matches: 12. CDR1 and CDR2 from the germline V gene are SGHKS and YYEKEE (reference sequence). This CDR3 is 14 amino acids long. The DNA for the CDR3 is TGTGCCAGCGGCAATGACAGGGGGTATGACGGCTACACCTTC. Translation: CASGNDRGYDGYTF.

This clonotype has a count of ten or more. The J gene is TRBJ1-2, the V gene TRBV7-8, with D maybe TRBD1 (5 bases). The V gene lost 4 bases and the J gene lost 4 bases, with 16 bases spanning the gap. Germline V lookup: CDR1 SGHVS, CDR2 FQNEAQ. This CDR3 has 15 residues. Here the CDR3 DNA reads TGTGCCAGCAGCTCTGCGGGGCGACCTGTCTATGGCTACACCTTC. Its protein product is CASSSAGRPVYGYTF. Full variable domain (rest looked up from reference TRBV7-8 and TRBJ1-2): GAGVSQSPRYKVAKRGQDVALRCDPISGHVSLFWYQQALGQGPEFLTYFQNEAQLDKSGLPSDRFFAERPEGSVSTLKIQRTQQEDSAVYLCASSSAGRPVYGYTFGSGTRLTVV.

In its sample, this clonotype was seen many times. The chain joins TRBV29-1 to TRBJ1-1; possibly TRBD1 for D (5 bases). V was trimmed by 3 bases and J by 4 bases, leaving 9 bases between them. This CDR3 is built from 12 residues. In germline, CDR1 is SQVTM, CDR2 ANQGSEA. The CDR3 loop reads CSVEQGGTEAFF. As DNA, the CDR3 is TGCAGCGTTGAGCAGGGCGGCACTGAAGCTTTCTTT.

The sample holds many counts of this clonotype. Written as DNA, the CDR3 is TGTGCCAGCAGCCCCTGGTTCAGCGAGCAGTACTTC. Its protein product is CASSPWFSEQYF. The chain carries TRBV2 and TRBJ2-7; no definite D call. The CDR3 is made up of 12 amino acids. V lost 6 bases and J 6 bases, leaving 12 bases between the germline ends. Germline lookup yields CDR1 SNHLY and CDR2 FYNNEI.

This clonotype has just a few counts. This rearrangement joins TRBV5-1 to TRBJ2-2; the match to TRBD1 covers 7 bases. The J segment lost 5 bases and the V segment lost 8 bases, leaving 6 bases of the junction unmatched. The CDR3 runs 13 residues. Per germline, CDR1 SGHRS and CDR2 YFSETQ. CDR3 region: CASGTEVTGELFF. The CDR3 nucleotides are TGCGCCAGTGGGACAGAGGTTACCGGGGAGCTGTTTTTT.

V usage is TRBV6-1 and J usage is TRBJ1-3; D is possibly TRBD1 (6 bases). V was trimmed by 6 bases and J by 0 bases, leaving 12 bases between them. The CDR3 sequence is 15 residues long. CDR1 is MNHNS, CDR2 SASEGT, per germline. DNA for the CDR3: TGTGCCAGCAGGCCCACAGGGCTCTCTGGAAACACCATATATTTT. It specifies CASRPTGLSGNTIYF.

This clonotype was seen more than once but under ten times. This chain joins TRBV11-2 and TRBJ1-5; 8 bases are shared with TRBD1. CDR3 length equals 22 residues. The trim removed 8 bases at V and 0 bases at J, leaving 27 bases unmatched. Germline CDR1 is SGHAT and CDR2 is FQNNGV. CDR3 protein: CASSPEQPDRGLAGYSNQPQHF. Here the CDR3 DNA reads TGTGCCAGCTCACCTGAGCAGCCTGACAGGGGCCTGGCGGGGTATAGCAATCAGCCCCAGCATTTT.

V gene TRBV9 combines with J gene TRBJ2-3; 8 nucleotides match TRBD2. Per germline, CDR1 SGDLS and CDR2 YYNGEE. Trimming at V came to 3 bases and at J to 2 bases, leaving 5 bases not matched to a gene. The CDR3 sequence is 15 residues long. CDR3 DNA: TGTGCCAGCAGCGCCGGGGGGGCGTACACAGATACGCAGTATTTT. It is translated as CASSAGGAYTDTQYF. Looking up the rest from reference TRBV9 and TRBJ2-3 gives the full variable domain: DSGVTQTPKHLITATGQRVTLRCSPRSGDLSVYWYQQSLDQGLQFLIQYYNGEERAKGNILERFSAQQFPDLHSELNLSSLELGDSALYFCASSAGGAYTDTQYFGPGTRLTVL.

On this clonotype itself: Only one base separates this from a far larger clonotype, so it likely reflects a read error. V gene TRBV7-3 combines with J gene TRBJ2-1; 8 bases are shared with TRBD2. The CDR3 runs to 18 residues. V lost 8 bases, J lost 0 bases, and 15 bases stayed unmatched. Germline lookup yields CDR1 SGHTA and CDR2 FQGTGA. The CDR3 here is CASGLYSGATFSYNEQFF. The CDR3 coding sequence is TGTGCCAGCGGTTTGTATAGCGGGGCGACATTCTCCTACAATGAGCAGTTCTTC.

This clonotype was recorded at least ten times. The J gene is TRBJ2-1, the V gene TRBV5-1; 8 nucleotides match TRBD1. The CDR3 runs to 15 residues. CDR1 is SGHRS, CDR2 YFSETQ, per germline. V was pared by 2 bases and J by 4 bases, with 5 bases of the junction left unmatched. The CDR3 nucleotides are TGCGCCAGCAGCTTACAGGGACAGGAGTACAATGAGCAGTTCTTC. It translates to CASSLQGQEYNEQFF.

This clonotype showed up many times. Here the CDR3 DNA reads TGTGCCAGCAGAACCACATCGAACACTGAAGCTTTCTTT. Translating it yields CASRTTSNTEAFF. This sequence joins TRBV6-1 and TRBJ1-1; D ambiguous. Trimming took 6 bases from V and 1 from J, leaving 9 bases between them. The CDR3 is 13 residues long. In germline, CDR1 is MNHNS, CDR2 SASEGT.